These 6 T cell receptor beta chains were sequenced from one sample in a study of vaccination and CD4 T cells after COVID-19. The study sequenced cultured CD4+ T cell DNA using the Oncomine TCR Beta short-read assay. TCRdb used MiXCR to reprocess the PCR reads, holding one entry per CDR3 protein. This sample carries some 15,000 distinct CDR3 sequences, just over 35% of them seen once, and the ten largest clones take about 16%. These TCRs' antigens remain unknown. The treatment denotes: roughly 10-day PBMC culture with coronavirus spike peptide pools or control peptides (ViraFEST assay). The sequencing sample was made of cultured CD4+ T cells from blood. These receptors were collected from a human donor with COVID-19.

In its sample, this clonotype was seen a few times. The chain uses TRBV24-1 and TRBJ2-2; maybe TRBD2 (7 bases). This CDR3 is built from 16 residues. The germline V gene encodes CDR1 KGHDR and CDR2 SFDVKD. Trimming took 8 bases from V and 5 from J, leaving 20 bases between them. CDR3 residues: CATMGDRGAETGELFF. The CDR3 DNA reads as TGTGCCACCATGGGCGATCGGGGGGCAGAAACCGGGGAGCTGTTTTTT.

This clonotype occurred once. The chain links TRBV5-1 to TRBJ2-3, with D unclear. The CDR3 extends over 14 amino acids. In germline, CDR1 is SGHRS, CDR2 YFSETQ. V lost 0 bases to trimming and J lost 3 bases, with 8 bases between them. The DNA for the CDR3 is TGCGCCAGCAGCTTGGACAGTTCTACAGATACGCAGTATTTT. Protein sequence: CASSLDSSTDTQYF. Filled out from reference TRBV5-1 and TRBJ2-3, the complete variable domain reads KAGVTQTPRYLIKTRGQQVTLSCSPISGHRSVSWYQQTPGQGLQFLFEYFSETQRNKGNFPGRFSGRQFSNSRSEMNVSTLELGDSALYLCASSLDSSTDTQYFGPGTRLTVL.

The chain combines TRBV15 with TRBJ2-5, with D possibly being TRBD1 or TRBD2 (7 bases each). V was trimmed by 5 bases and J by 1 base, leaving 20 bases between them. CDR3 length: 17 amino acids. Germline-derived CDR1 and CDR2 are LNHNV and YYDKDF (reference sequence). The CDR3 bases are TGTGCCACCAGCGGGGGGGACAGTGGGAACTTCCAAGAGACCCAGTACTTC. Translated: CATSGGDSGNFQETQYF.

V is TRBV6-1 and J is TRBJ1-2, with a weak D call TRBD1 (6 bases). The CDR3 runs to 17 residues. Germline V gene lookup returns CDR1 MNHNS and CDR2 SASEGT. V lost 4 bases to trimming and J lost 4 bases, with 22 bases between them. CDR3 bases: TGTGCCAGCAGTGCCCAGCCGGGGGGGGGGCAGGCCTATGGCTACACCTTC. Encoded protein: CASSAQPGGGQAYGYTF.

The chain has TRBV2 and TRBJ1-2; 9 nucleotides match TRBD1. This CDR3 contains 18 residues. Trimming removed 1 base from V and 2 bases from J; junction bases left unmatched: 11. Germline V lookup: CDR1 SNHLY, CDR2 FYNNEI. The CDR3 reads CASSEGGTGGVKNYGYTF. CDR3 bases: TGTGCCAGCAGTGAAGGGGGCACAGGGGGCGTAAAGAACTATGGCTACACCTTC.

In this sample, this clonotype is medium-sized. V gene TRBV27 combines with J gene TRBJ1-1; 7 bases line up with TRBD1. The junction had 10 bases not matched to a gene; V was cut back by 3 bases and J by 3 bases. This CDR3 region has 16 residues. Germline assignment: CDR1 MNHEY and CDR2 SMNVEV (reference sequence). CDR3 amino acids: CASSFFSQGVDTEAFF. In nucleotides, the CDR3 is TGTGCCAGCAGTTTCTTCTCGCAGGGGGTGGACACTGAAGCTTTCTTT.